Included here is one T cell receptor beta chain sequence, with context. Its antigen is not known. A read error may be the cause here, since a much bigger clone is one base away. This record belongs to a study of blood T cells in healthy people across ages. Trimming removed 7 bases at V and 0 bases at J, with 12 bases between. This CDR3 has 13 residues. Per the germline V gene, CDR1 is SQVTM and CDR2 is ANQGSEA. Primed by a sample-barcoded 5' primer and a J-beta primer mix, a second PCR proceeded for roughly 7 to 11 cycles. TCRdb passed the 5' RACE reads through MiXCR, listing each CDR3 protein once. The sample has about a million distinct CDR3 sequences; around 46% are singletons. Findings of the study overall: Diversity of TCR beta correlated strongly with naive T cell percentage. PBMC samples, being unsorted, prevented any conclusive comparison of naive and antigen-experienced cells.

Isolating PBMCs gave at least 7 million of these cells per sample. This chain joins TRBV29-1 and TRBJ1-1; D perhaps matches TRBD1 (5 bases). The sequencing input was blood. The sequence came from a man younger than 40 in good health. The CDR3 DNA is TGCAGCGGTGAGGGACGGATGAACACTGAAGCTTTCTTT. It encodes CSGEGRMNTEAFF.